A selection of T cell receptor beta chains follows, all from one sample in a study of blood T cell repertoires in COVID-19. Only in-frame clones appear in the TCRdb table, and some are missing; sequencing was by immunoSEQ multiplex PCR. The sample consists of some 300,000 clones, roughly 91% of them appearing once. The material sequenced was peripheral blood. Every receptor here comes from a woman aged 25 to 45 with COVID-19, enrolled during active disease. The CDR3 runs from the conserved cysteine through the conserved F or W. D genes are given only for firm matches. Expanded clones get a size class; other rows say once, few or many, or leave the size out.

>TRBJ1-4|NA|TRBV5-1|TRBD1
CASSRDRVGKLFF
TGCGCCAGCAGTCGAGACAGGGTGGGAAAACTGTTTTTT
>TRBJ1-5|NA|TRBV12-5|TRBD1
CASGLEDRGLNSNQPQHF
TGTGCTAGTGGTTTGGAGGACAGGGGTCTTAATAGCAATCAGCCCCAGCATTTT
>TRBJ1-6|NA|TRBV13|TRBD1
CASSYQGARSPLHF
TGTGCCAGCAGCTACCAGGGGGCTAGGTCACCCCTCCACTTT
>TRBJ1-2|NA|TRBV3-1/TRBV3-2|NA
CASSQPGHDGYTF
TGTGCCAGCAGCCAACCGGGACACGATGGCTACACCTTC
>TRBJ1-4|NA|TRBV13|TRBD1
CASSLGTGGREKLFF
TGTGCCAGCAGCTTGGGCACAGGGGGCCGTGAAAAACTGTTTTTT
>TRBJ1-5|NA|TRBV20-1|NA
CSASLSSAGQPQHF
TGCAGTGCTAGTTTGTCATCAGCGGGTCAGCCCCAGCATTTT
>TRBJ1-2|NA|TRBV5-1|TRBD1
CASSPGTALWDYGYTF
TGCGCCAGCAGCCCGGGGACAGCCCTATGGGACTATGGCTACACCTTC
>TRBJ1-5|NA|TRBV6-4|NA
CASAVKDTVYYSNQPQHF
TGTGCCAGCGCCGTGAAGGACACCGTCTATTATAGCAATCAGCCCCAGCATTTT
>TRBJ2-1|NA|TRBV7-2|TRBD2
CASRRTSGGHNEQFF
TGTGCCAGCAGGAGGACTAGCGGGGGGCACAATGAGCAGTTCTTC
>TRBJ1-1|NA|TRBV21-1|NA
CASSAPNRGCISEAFF
TGTGCCAGCAGCGCCCCAAACAGGGGGTGTATATCTGAAGCTTTCTTT
>TRBJ1-2|few|TRBV13|TRBD1
CASSPGGTGNYGYTF
TGTGCCAGCAGCCCTGGGGGGACAGGGAATTATGGCTACACCTTC
>TRBJ1-6|NA|TRBV19|NA
CASSRGLGLDSPLHF
TGTGCCAGTAGTAGGGGGCTCGGGTTGGATTCACCCCTCCACTTT
>TRBJ2-2|NA|TRBV28|NA
CASRPDTGNTGELFF
TGTGCCAGCAGGCCTGATACAGGGAACACCGGGGAGCTGTTTTTT
>TRBJ1-2|NA|TRBV25-1|NA
CASSRTGFYGYTF
TGTGCCAGCAGTCGAACCGGGTTCTATGGCTACACCTTC
>TRBJ1-1|NA|TRBV5-4|NA
CASSLVQGASEAFF
TGTGCCAGCAGCTTGGTTCAGGGTGCGTCTGAAGCTTTCTTT
>TRBJ2-7|NA|TRBV23-1|TRBD2
CASSTGTSEQYF
TGCGCCAGCAGTACAGGGACTAGCGAGCAGTACTTC
>TRBJ1-4|NA|TRBV12-3/TRBV12-4|NA
CASSRDRNEKLFF
TGTGCCAGCAGTCGAGACAGAAATGAAAAACTGTTTTTT
>TRBJ2-7|NA|TRBV7-9|NA
CASSEQGSHEQYF
TGTGCCAGCAGCGAACAGGGTTCCCACGAGCAGTACTTC
>TRBJ2-5|NA|TRBV5-4|NA
CASSLASDNQETQYF
TGTGCCAGCAGCTTGGCCTCGGACAACCAAGAGACCCAGTACTTC
>TRBJ1-5|NA|TRBV5-8|NA
CASSLVGGIQPQHF
TGTGCCAGCAGCTTGGTCGGAGGGATTCAGCCCCAGCATTTT
>TRBJ2-1|NA|TRBV5-1|TRBD1
CASSWTGDEQFF
TGCGCCAGCAGCTGGACAGGGGATGAGCAGTTCTTC
>TRBJ2-5|once|TRBV6-5|TRBD2
CASSLRLAGETQYF
TGTGCCAGCAGTTTGAGACTAGCGGGAGAGACCCAGTACTTC
>TRBJ1-6|NA|TRBV2|TRBD1
CASSEAGGSSSPLHF
TGTGCCAGCAGTGAGGCAGGGGGCTCATCTTCACCCCTCCACTTT
>TRBJ2-7|NA|TRBV18|NA
CASSPPGHLYEQYF
TGTGCCAGCTCACCACCGGGACATCTTTACGAGCAGTACTTC
>TRBJ1-5|NA|TRBV2|TRBD1
CASSGQGAGNQPQHF
TGTGCCAGCAGTGGACAGGGGGCGGGCAATCAGCCCCAGCATTTT
>TRBJ2-6|NA|TRBV3-1/TRBV3-2|NA
CASSQPLASGANVLTF
TGTGCCAGCAGCCAACCACTTGCGTCTGGGGCCAACGTCCTGACTTTC
>TRBJ1-3|NA|TRBV2|NA
CASSGRELSGNTIYF
TGTGCCAGCAGTGGCCGGGAGCTCTCTGGAAACACCATATATTTT
>TRBJ2-1|NA|TRBV25-1|TRBD2
CASSDPGTSGDNEQFF
TGTGCCAGCAGTGATCCCGGGACTAGCGGGGACAATGAGCAGTTCTTC
>TRBJ1-1|NA|TRBV7-9|NA
CASSPSTLSGINTEAFF
TGTGCCAGCAGCCCCTCGACCCTATCAGGGATAAACACTGAAGCTTTCTTT
>TRBJ2-3|NA|TRBV2|TRBD2
CASSDSGAGGTDTQYF
TGTGCCAGCAGTGATTCCGGGGCGGGGGGCACAGATACGCAGTATTTT
>TRBJ1-1|NA|TRBV5-1|NA
CASSFQGRAEAFF
TGCGCCAGCAGCTTCCAGGGGCGAGCTGAAGCTTTCTTT
>TRBJ2-3|NA|TRBV9|TRBD2
CASSLGSGEADTQYF
TGTGCCAGCAGCCTGGGGAGCGGGGAGGCAGATACGCAGTATTTT
>TRBJ1-1|NA|TRBV7-6|NA
CASSLSGREGSEAFF
TGTGCCAGCAGCTTGAGCGGCAGGGAGGGAAGTGAAGCTTTCTTT
>TRBJ2-5|NA|TRBV7-2|TRBD2
CASSTHRLAGGQETQYF
TGTGCCAGCAGCACTCACCGACTAGCGGGGGGGCAAGAGACCCAGTACTTC
>TRBJ2-3|NA|TRBV9|TRBD2
CASSAVLAGGRNTQYF
TGTGCCAGCAGCGCAGTACTAGCGGGGGGGCGGAATACGCAGTATTTT
>TRBJ1-2|NA|TRBV11-2|NA
CASSPRQAYGYTF
TGTGCCAGCAGCCCCCGACAGGCATATGGCTACACCTTC
>TRBJ1-2|NA|TRBV5-4|TRBD1
CASSLGTELGYTF
TGTGCCAGCAGCTTAGGGACAGAGCTAGGCTACACCTTC
>TRBJ2-2|NA|TRBV5-4|TRBD2
CASSPWAGGTNTGELFF
TGTGCCAGCAGCCCATGGGCGGGGGGAACAAACACCGGGGAGCTGTTTTTT
>TRBJ2-5|NA|TRBV5-4|TRBD1
CASGSGQGRETQYF
TGTGCCAGCGGATCCGGACAGGGACGAGAGACCCAGTACTTC
>TRBJ2-3|many|TRBV24-1|NA
CATRDADTQYF
TGTGCCACGCGGGACGCAGATACGCAGTATTTT
>TRBJ2-7|NA|TRBV30|TRBD1
CAWGTGTGSSEQYF
TGTGCCTGGGGGACCGGGACAGGGTCTTCCGAGCAGTACTTC
>TRBJ1-2|once|TRBV6-5|TRBD1
CASSSPGQRAYGYTF
TGTGCCAGCAGTTCACCGGGACAGAGGGCTTATGGCTACACCTTC
>TRBJ1-2|NA|TRBV20-1|NA
CSAEQPYGYTF
TGCAGTGCCGAGCAACCTTATGGCTACACCTTC
>TRBJ1-2|NA|TRBV7-2|NA
CASSLAGRGWDGYTF
TGTGCCAGCAGCTTGGCAGGGAGGGGATGGGATGGCTACACCTTC
>TRBJ1-2|NA|TRBV5-6|NA
CASSLLSNYGYTF
TGTGCCAGCAGCTTGCTTAGTAACTATGGCTACACCTTC
>TRBJ1-1|NA|TRBV7-2|NA
CASSSQLLNTEAFF
TGTGCCAGCAGCTCCCAGTTGTTGAACACTGAAGCTTTCTTT
>TRBJ1-1|few|TRBV10-3|TRBD1
CAISARDRGRGGTEAFF
TGTGCCATCAGCGCCCGGGACAGGGGGCGCGGAGGCACTGAAGCTTTCTTT
>TRBJ2-5|NA|TRBV24-1|NA
CATSDRGSETQYF
TGTGCCACCAGTGACAGGGGATCGGAGACCCAGTACTTC
>TRBJ2-2|few|TRBV7-9|TRBD2
CASSLTRGGNGELFF
TGTGCCAGCAGCTTAACTCGGGGAGGGAACGGGGAGCTGTTTTTT
>TRBJ2-1|NA|TRBV5-8|TRBD2
CASSSYEASGWNEQFF
TGTGCCAGCAGCTCATATGAGGCTAGCGGGTGGAATGAGCAGTTCTTC
>TRBJ2-2|NA|TRBV30|NA
CACPFRTVPNTGELFF
TGTGCCTGTCCATTTAGGACAGTCCCGAACACCGGGGAGCTGTTTTTT
>TRBJ1-1|few|TRBV3-1/TRBV3-2|NA
CASSPNPSGNTEAFF
TGTGCCAGCAGCCCAAATCCATCGGGGAACACTGAAGCTTTCTTT
>TRBJ1-5|NA|TRBV5-8|NA
CASSLLTGRQPQHF
TGTGCCAGCAGCTTGTTAACGGGGAGGCAGCCCCAGCATTTT
>TRBJ2-1|NA|TRBV5-6|TRBD2
CASSPGLAGGSVYNEQFF
TGTGCCAGCAGCCCCGGACTAGCGGGGGGGTCGGTCTACAATGAGCAGTTCTTC